The 24 T cell receptor beta chains reported below all come from one sample, sequenced in a study of blood T cells in healthy people across ages. Sample-barcoded 5' priming and a J-beta primer mix drove a second PCR of about 6 to 12 cycles. TCRdb itself ran the 5' RACE reads through MiXCR, one entry per CDR3 protein. Of some 710,000 distinct CDR3 sequences in the sample, about 24% are singletons; the top ten hold around a fifth. Sequencing used blood. These receptors were taken from a man between 65 and 85 years old in good health.

The sample holds many counts of this clonotype. The CDR3, as DNA: TGTGCCAGCAGGTCACAGGAAACTAGCACAGATACGCAGTATTTT. Its translation is CASRSQETSTDTQYF. This sequence joins TRBV12-3 or TRBV12-4 and TRBJ2-3, with a weak D call TRBD1 (5 bases). This CDR3 comprises 15 residues. Between the trimmed V and J ends, which lost 6 bases and 0 bases, there was a span of 13 bases.

This clonotype was seen only a few times. The chain employs TRBV12-3 or TRBV12-4 and TRBJ1-5; no reliable D call. V dropped 3 bases and J dropped 1 base, with 10 bases sitting between them. This CDR3 spans 15 amino acids. CDR3 DNA: TGTGCCAGCAGTTTGGCACAGTTAAGCAATCAGCCCCAGCATTTT. The encoded protein is CASSLAQLSNQPQHF.

The chain has TRBV7-8 and TRBJ1-2; perhaps TRBD1 as D (6 bases). The CDR3 has 18 amino acids. V was trimmed by 1 base and J by 5 bases, leaving 23 bases between them. The germline gives CDR1 SGHVS, CDR2 FQNEAQ. This chain's CDR3 is CASSLDKFGTSVNYGYTF. As DNA, the CDR3 is TGTGCCAGCAGCTTAGATAAGTTCGGGACATCGGTTAATTATGGCTACACCTTC.

This clonotype was detected a few times. The rearrangement joins TRBV5-1 to TRBJ1-4; 7 bases agree with TRBD1. The CDR3 loop spans 16 amino acids. Per the germline V gene, CDR1 is SGHRS and CDR2 is YFSETQ. V was clipped by 2 bases and J by 3 bases; unmatched bases: 7. In DNA form, the CDR3 reads TGCGCCAGCAGCTTCGGGCCCAGGGGGGCTAATGAAAAACTGTTTTTT. Protein: CASSFGPRGANEKLFF.

This clonotype was counted between two and nine times. V usage is TRBV15 and J usage is TRBJ2-5, with no clear D. The CDR3 spans 14 residues. Trimming removed 3 bases from V and 2 bases from J, with 10 bases in between. CDR1 LNHNV and CDR2 YYDKDF come from the germline V gene (reference sequence). In nucleotides, the CDR3 is TGTGCCACCAGCAGTATGGGGAATCAAGAGACCCAGTACTTC. This codes for CATSSMGNQETQYF. The full variable domain, rest sourced from reference TRBV15 and TRBJ2-5, is DAMVIQNPRYQVTQFGKPVTLSCSQTLNHNVMYWYQQKSSQAPKLLFHYYDKDFNNEADTPDNFQSRRPNTSFCFLDIRSPGLGDTAMYLCATSSMGNQETQYFGPGTRLLVL.

Only a few counts were recorded for this clonotype. The chain employs TRBV5-1 and TRBJ1-1; D is uncertain. Germline V gives CDR1 SGHRS, CDR2 YFSETQ. The CDR3 extends over 14 amino acids. Trimming left V 7 bases short and J 4 bases short, with 17 bases between. CDR3 sequence reads: CASVDGVLGTEAFF. The DNA for the CDR3 is TGCGCCAGCGTTGATGGGGTTCTAGGCACTGAAGCTTTCTTT. Combining the CDR3 with reference TRBV5-1 and TRBJ1-1 gives the whole variable domain KAGVTQTPRYLIKTRGQQVTLSCSPISGHRSVSWYQQTPGQGLQFLFEYFSETQRNKGNFPGRFSGRQFSNSRSEMNVSTLELGDSALYLCASVDGVLGTEAFFGQGTRLTVV.

This clonotype has only a few counts. CDR3 nucleotides: TGTGCCAGCAGCTTATCGGGGGGCGTCGGCACAGATACGCAGTATTTT. Amino acids: CASSLSGGVGTDTQYF. This chain uses TRBV7-2 with TRBJ2-3, with D tentatively TRBD2 (7 bases). V was shortened by 2 bases and J by 1 base, with 13 bases between the two germline ends. This CDR3 has 16 residues. In germline, CDR1 is SGHTA, CDR2 FQGNSA.

This clonotype was seen more than once but under ten times. V usage is TRBV15 and J usage is TRBJ1-1, with D uncertain. The CDR3 contains 14 residues. The V end was cut by 0 bases, the J end by 6 bases, with 11 bases between. Germline V gene sequence: CDR1 LNHNV, CDR2 YYDKDF (reference sequence). CDR3 DNA sequence: TGTGCCACCAGCAGAGATCGGGGTGGTGCTGAAGCTTTCTTT. Protein product: CATSRDRGGAEAFF. The variable domain in full, completed from reference TRBV15 and TRBJ1-1, reads DAMVIQNPRYQVTQFGKPVTLSCSQTLNHNVMYWYQQKSSQAPKLLFHYYDKDFNNEADTPDNFQSRRPNTSFCFLDIRSPGLGDTAMYLCATSRDRGGAEAFFGQGTRLTVV.

This rearrangement joins TRBV6-2 or TRBV6-3 to TRBJ1-1, with D perhaps TRBD1 (5 bases). Germline V gene lookup returns CDR1 MNHEY and CDR2 SVGEGT. The CDR3 contains 11 residues. The ends were cut back, 11 bases at V and 3 bases at J, with 10 bases in the middle. CDR3 bases: TGTGCCTCTTCGGGACACACTGAAGCTTTCTTT. It translates to CASSGHTEAFF.

In this sample, this clonotype turned up many times. The rearrangement joins TRBV20-1 to TRBJ1-1, with 7 bases lining up with TRBD1. Germline V gene lookup returns CDR1 DFQATT and CDR2 SNEGSKA (reference sequence). With 3 bases clipped from V and 4 bases from J, the junction kept 8 bases outside the gene matches. This CDR3 is built from 14 residues. CDR3 bases: TGCAGTGCTAGTGACAGGGCTGGCGGCACTGAAGCTTTCTTT. It translates to CSASDRAGGTEAFF.

The chain is built from TRBV20-1 and TRBJ2-7; unclear D gene. The germline V and J ends were trimmed by 3 bases and 0 bases, with 12 bases remaining between them. The germline CDR1 and CDR2 sequences are DFQATT and SNEGSKA (reference sequence). This CDR3 has 14 residues. CDR3 sequence (DNA): TGCAGTGCTAGTCCCGGGCATAGCTCCTACGAGCAGTACTTC. Protein sequence: CSASPGHSSYEQYF.

The chain links TRBV3-1 to TRBJ2-7; no definite D call. This CDR3 is built from 14 residues. Germline CDR1 LGHDT, CDR2 YNNKEL (reference sequence). Trimming shortened V by 3 bases and J by 2 bases, and 11 bases separated the two germline ends. DNA of the CDR3: TGTGCCAGCAGCCAGACAAGGGTGGCCTACGAGCAGTACTTC. It specifies CASSQTRVAYEQYF.

Many counts were recorded for this clonotype. The V call is TRBV5-1, the J call TRBJ1-1, with D uncertain. CDR3 size: 14 residues. CDR1 and CDR2 from the germline V gene are SGHRS and YFSETQ. Between the trimmed V and J ends, which lost 4 bases and 1 base, there was a span of 11 bases. The CDR3 nucleotides are TGCGCCAGCAGCCCAACGGGCGGGAACACTGAAGCTTTCTTT. As protein: CASSPTGGNTEAFF.

Here the CDR3 DNA reads TGCGCCAGCAGCTTGGACGGACAGGGTGTGAATGAGCAGTTCTTC. It is translated as CASSLDGQGVNEQFF. V is TRBV5-1 and J is TRBJ2-1; 8 bases fit TRBD1. The CDR3 runs 15 residues. The junction had 6 bases not matched to a gene; V was cut back by 0 bases and J by 7 bases. Germline CDR1 and CDR2: SGHRS and YFSETQ.

This chain uses TRBV12-3 or TRBV12-4 with TRBJ1-4; D gene uncertain. V lost 3 bases, J lost 11 bases, and 16 bases lay in between. The CDR3 has 14 amino acids. The CDR3 DNA sequence: TGTGCCAGCAGTTTGGGTGCACCGGGCGGGAAACTGTTTTTT. Translated, it gives CASSLGAPGGKLFF.

This chain connects TRBV2 to TRBJ2-1; maybe TRBD2 (6 bases). Germline assignment: CDR1 SNHLY and CDR2 FYNNEI. CDR3 length equals 14 residues. The ends were cut back, 3 bases at V and 9 bases at J, with 15 bases in the middle. DNA of the CDR3: TGTGCCAGCAGTGAGAGGCTCGAGGGACTTGAGCAGTTCTTC. This sequence encodes CASSERLEGLEQFF.

The rearrangement uses TRBV10-3 and TRBJ1-1; a weak D match, TRBD1 (5 bases). V was shortened by 0 bases and J by 4 bases, with 12 bases between the two germline ends. This CDR3 is 15 amino acids long. Germline assignment: CDR1 ENHRY and CDR2 SYGVKD. The CDR3 loop reads CAISESLGRGTEAFF. DNA of the CDR3: TGTGCCATCAGTGAGTCGTTGGGGAGGGGCACTGAAGCTTTCTTT.

CDR3 protein: CASSPAQLNTEAFF. CDR3 coding DNA: TGTGCCAGCAGCCCAGCTCAGTTGAACACTGAAGCTTTCTTT. The chain couples TRBV12-3 or TRBV12-4 to TRBJ1-1; D ambiguous. The V and J ends lost 6 bases and 0 bases respectively, with 11 bases between them. The CDR3 length is 14 residues.

Only a few counts were recorded for this clonotype. The chain uses TRBV29-1 and TRBJ2-5; TRBD1 matches at 9 bases. Germline CDR1 reads SQVTM; CDR2 reads ANQGSEA. The junction had 9 bases not matched to a gene; V was cut back by 8 bases and J by 2 bases. The length of the CDR3 is 14 residues. CDR3 sequence (DNA): TGCAGCTATCCATTGGGACAGGGACAAGAGACCCAGTACTTC. Protein product: CSYPLGQGQETQYF.

This clonotype was detected many times. This chain links TRBV7-3 with TRBJ2-3; 7 bases map to TRBD2. Trimming removed 5 bases from V and 2 bases from J; junction bases left unmatched: 1. The CDR3 spans 13 residues. Germline V lookup: CDR1 SGHTA, CDR2 FQGTGA. This chain's CDR3 is CASSRDYTDTQYF. In nucleotides, the CDR3 is TGTGCCAGCAGCCGGGACTACACAGATACGCAGTATTTT.

The chain employs TRBV12-3 or TRBV12-4 and TRBJ2-5; TRBD2 might be the D (5 bases). The closer fit of TRBJ2-1 to the DNA end suggests the J call may be wrong. CDR3 size: 12 residues. CDR3 sequence reads: CASSFFSVQQFF. The CDR3 DNA reads TGTGCCAGCAGTTTCTTTAGCGTTCAACAGTTCTTC.

This clonotype was counted at least ten times. This chain uses TRBV5-1 with TRBJ2-3, with a tentative D call TRBD2 (7 bases). CDR3 size: 16 residues. V lost 4 bases, J lost 3 bases, and 18 bases lay in between. Germline lookup yields CDR1 SGHRS and CDR2 YFSETQ. The CDR3 nucleotides read TGCGCCAGCAGCCTTATGATCGGGGGGCCGACAGATACGCAGTATTTT. Translation: CASSLMIGGPTDTQYF.

This clonotype occurred a few times. The chain combines TRBV20-1 with TRBJ1-5; no clear D. V lost 0 bases and J lost 4, with 10 bases in between. This CDR3 contains 14 residues. Germline CDR1 and CDR2: DFQATT and SNEGSKA (reference sequence). The CDR3 nucleotides read TGCAGTGCTAGAGAGTGGACTGAAAATCAGCCCCAGCATTTT. The encoded protein is CSAREWTENQPQHF.

The V and J genes are TRBV20-1 and TRBJ2-5, with D perhaps TRBD2 (5 bases). The CDR3 consists of 14 residues. The ends were cut back, 6 bases at V and 1 base at J, with 15 bases in the middle. Germline CDR1 DFQATT, CDR2 SNEGSKA (reference sequence). CDR3 loop: CSAKWGASQETQYF. CDR3 bases: TGCAGTGCCAAGTGGGGAGCCAGCCAAGAGACCCAGTACTTC.